By share, the clone carrying this T cell receptor (beta chain) counts as large. The entry originates in a study of T cells in localized non-small cell lung cancer. The method was immunoSEQ multiplex PCR; TCRdb's version includes in-frame clones alone and lacks a portion of them. The sample contains roughly 570 clones, 25% to 40% of which appear only once. The CDR3 length is 13 residues. In germline, CDR1 is SGDLS, CDR2 YYNGEE. The V segment lost 2 bases and the J segment 10 bases; nucleotides outside the gene matches: 6. The genes are TRBV9 and TRBJ2-3; 8 bases match TRBD2. The sequence derives from a female donor aged 60 or older with stage I lung adenocarcinoma. Here the sequenced sample was normal lung tissue next to the tumor, taken before any cancer treatment. The CDR3 protein is CASSVKGLAPQYF. CDR3 DNA sequence: TGTGCCAGCAGCGTGAAAGGACTAGCTCCGCAGTATTTT.